Listed below are T cell receptor beta chains from one sample, sequenced in a study of T cell responses to AZD1222 COVID-19 vaccine. The method was immunoSEQ multiplex PCR; TCRdb's version includes in-frame clones alone and lacks a portion of them. This table has fewer than 150,000 clones, approximately 94% appearing once. Sequencing used peripheral blood, obtained on day 0 of AZD1222 vaccination. These receptors all stem from an adult in good health. CDR3s include the opening cysteine and the closing phenylalanine or tryptophan. A D gene is named only where the DNA matches it firmly. Only part of the rows carry a size: once, few, many, or a class if the clone is expanded.

cdr3_nt cdr3_aa clone_size v_call d_call j_call
TGTGCCAGCAGCTTAGCCTCGACTAGCGGGACCTTTAGTGAGCAGTTCTTC CASSLASTSGTFSEQFF - TRBV11-3 TRBD2 TRBJ2-1
TGTGCCACCAGTGACCCACCACAGGGCCCGAGCTCCTATAATTCACCCCTCCACTTT CATSDPPQGPSSYNSPLHF - TRBV24-1 - TRBJ1-6
TGTGCCAGCAGTTACTCTAGGGGCTATGGCTACACCTTC CASSYSRGYGYTF - TRBV6-5 - TRBJ1-2
TGTGCCAGCAGTTGGGGGGGGCAGGGGAATCAGCCCCAGCATTTT CASSWGGQGNQPQHF once TRBV28 - TRBJ1-5
TGTGCCAGCAGCGTAAGTGCCGACACCGGGGAGCTGTTTTTT CASSVSADTGELFF - TRBV9 - TRBJ2-2
TGTGCCAGCAGTCTCCCGGACAGTAGGGAGACCCAGTACTTC CASSLPDSRETQYF - TRBV6-2/TRBV6-3 - TRBJ2-5
TGTGCCCACCGGCTGGCGGAGAACACTGAAGCTTTCTTT CAHRLAENTEAFF - TRBV10-3 - TRBJ1-1
TGTGCCAGTAGTATAAACAGAAACACTGAAGCTTTCTTT CASSINRNTEAFF once TRBV19 - TRBJ1-1
TGTGCCAGCAGCCCCCAGGGACCTACCTACGAGCAGTACTTC CASSPQGPTYEQYF - TRBV7-2 - TRBJ2-7
TGTGCCAGCAGCCCCCATGCCAACTCTGGAAACACCATATATTTT CASSPHANSGNTIYF - TRBV9 - TRBJ1-3
TGTGCCAGCAGCCAAGAGACGAGGGAAGGGGGCTACACCTTC CASSQETREGGYTF - TRBV4-2 - TRBJ1-2
TGTGCCAGCAGAGACACTCTTAACTATGGCTACACCTTC CASRDTLNYGYTF - TRBV28 - TRBJ1-2
TGTGCCAGCAGCCCGACAACTAGACAGGGAACCCAATCCTACAATGAGCAGTTCTTC CASSPTTRQGTQSYNEQFF - TRBV7-9 TRBD1 TRBJ2-1
TGTGCCAGCAGCTTAGCCCCCAGCGGGGGGATTGCGGGTACGCAGTATTTT CASSLAPSGGIAGTQYF - TRBV7-2 TRBD2 TRBJ2-3
TGTGCCAGCAGCTCAGACAGGCTGGAGACCCAGTACTTC CASSSDRLETQYF - TRBV7-3 - TRBJ2-5
TGTGCCAGCAGTGAATCACAGGCCAGCTATGGCTACACCTTC CASSESQASYGYTF - TRBV6-1 - TRBJ1-2
TGTGCCAGTAGTCCAAGACAGGGTGGAACCGGGGAGCTGTTTTTT CASSPRQGGTGELFF - TRBV19 TRBD1 TRBJ2-2
TGTGCCAGCTCTCTCAATACAGGGTACTCTGGAAACACCATATATTTT CASSLNTGYSGNTIYF once TRBV18 - TRBJ1-3
TGTGCCAGCAGCGCGACAGGGAACACTGAAGCTTTCTTT CASSATGNTEAFF - TRBV6-4 - TRBJ1-1
TGTGCCAGCAGCTTAGAAACTAGCGGAGACTCCTACGAGCAGTACTTC CASSLETSGDSYEQYF - TRBV7-8 TRBD2 TRBJ2-7
TGTGCCAGCAGCTTATTTGACAGGGATGGCTACACCTTC CASSLFDRDGYTF - TRBV5-6 TRBD1 TRBJ1-2
TGTGCCAGCAAGGACAGGGGGCCTTTTCAGCCCCAGCATTTT CASKDRGPFQPQHF - TRBV2 TRBD1 TRBJ1-5
TGTGCCAGCAACCCGCGGGGCGGGACAGGGGATCAGCCCCAGCATTTT CASNPRGGTGDQPQHF - TRBV28 TRBD1 TRBJ1-5
TGTGCCAGCAGCTTAGCCCTGGACACGGGGGAGCTGTTTTTT CASSLALDTGELFF - TRBV7-9 - TRBJ2-2
TGTGCCAGCAGTTACTCCGACAGCTATGGCTACACCTTC CASSYSDSYGYTF - TRBV6-5 - TRBJ1-2
TGTGCCAGCAGCCTGACTAGCGGGATTAACACCGGGGAGCTGTTTTTT CASSLTSGINTGELFF - TRBV3-1/TRBV3-2 TRBD2 TRBJ2-2
TGTGCCAGCAGCTATATTGTAGCGGGAGGGTCCTACGAGCAGTACTTC CASSYIVAGGSYEQYF once TRBV27 TRBD2 TRBJ2-7
TGTGCCAGCAGTGAGTACCAAACGTACGAGCAGTACTTC CASSEYQTYEQYF - TRBV2 - TRBJ2-7
TGTGCCAGCAGCAGCGAAGGGGCAATCCCTGGAAACACCATATATTTT CASSSEGAIPGNTIYF - TRBV9 - TRBJ1-3
TGTGCCAGCAGCCCGGGGACAGTTAAAGGCACTGAAGCTTTCTTT CASSPGTVKGTEAFF - TRBV7-6 TRBD1 TRBJ1-1
TGCAGCGTTCCTACAGGGCCTGGAGGCAATCAGCCCCAGCATTTT CSVPTGPGGNQPQHF - TRBV29-1 - TRBJ1-5
TGCAGCGTACAGAAAACTGGGATACCTTACGAGCAGTACTTC CSVQKTGIPYEQYF - TRBV29-1 - TRBJ2-7
TGCGCCAGCAGCGACGGACTAGCGGGATCCTACAATGAGCAGTTCTTC CASSDGLAGSYNEQFF - TRBV5-1 TRBD2 TRBJ2-1
TGTGCCAGCAGTTTCCCAGGCCCCCTCTATGGCTACACCTTC CASSFPGPLYGYTF - TRBV28 - TRBJ1-2
TGTGCCAGTCGAGAGTCAGGGTTTGGGCAGTATTTT CASRESGFGQYF - TRBV28 - TRBJ2-3
TGTGCCAGCAGTGAAGCGGGGGGGGTTGGCTACACCTTC CASSEAGGVGYTF - TRBV6-1 - TRBJ1-2
TGTGCCAGTAGTATGAGGTTTTTGAGACAGGTCCGTCCCAATCAGCCCCAGCATTTT CASSMRFLRQVRPNQPQHF - TRBV19 - TRBJ1-5
TGTGCCAGCAGCCCGCCCCGTGGGAACACTGAAGCTTTCTTT CASSPPRGNTEAFF - TRBV28 - TRBJ1-1
TGTGCCAGCAGCTTAGTTCAGGGGTTCAATGAGCAGTTCTTC CASSLVQGFNEQFF - TRBV11-2 - TRBJ2-1
TGTGCCAGCTCACCAGTACAGGGCACTGAAGCTTTCTTT CASSPVQGTEAFF - TRBV18 - TRBJ1-1
TGTGCCAGCAGCGCGGACGGGGAGACTAATGAAAAACTGTTTTTT CASSADGETNEKLFF - TRBV9 - TRBJ1-4
TGTGCCAGCAGCGTAGAAGGATTTACTGAAGCTTTCTTT CASSVEGFTEAFF - TRBV9 - TRBJ1-1
TGCGCCAGCTCTTTTGAGGGTTTTGAAAAACTGTTTTTT CASSFEGFEKLFF - TRBV4-1 - TRBJ1-4
TGCAGTGCTAGTGGGACAAGACCCTACGAGCAGTACTTC CSASGTRPYEQYF - TRBV20-1 - TRBJ2-7
TGTGCCAGCAGTTCCACCAGCTTTACTAACTATGGCTACACCTTC CASSSTSFTNYGYTF - TRBV6-5 - TRBJ1-2
TGTGCCAGCAGCTTAGTGGGTGGCAGGGGAGTTGGAGCTTTCTTT CASSLVGGRGVGAFF once TRBV7-3 - TRBJ1-1
TGTGCCAGCGGACGACTAGAAAAACTGTTTTTT CASGRLEKLFF - TRBV2 - TRBJ1-4
TGTGCCAGCAGTGAAAGTGGGGGAGGGTATAACTATGGCTACACCTTC CASSESGGGYNYGYTF - TRBV2 - TRBJ1-2
TGTGCCAGCAGCGTAGGGTCCGGACAGGAGTACGAGCAGTACTTC CASSVGSGQEYEQYF - TRBV9 TRBD1 TRBJ2-7
TGTGCCAGCTCACCCCGGGACTGGAACAATGAGCAGTTCTTC CASSPRDWNNEQFF - TRBV18 - TRBJ2-1
TGTGCCATCAGTGAGGGGACAGGGAAGAAAGACACTGAAGCTTTCTTT CAISEGTGKKDTEAFF - TRBV10-3 TRBD1 TRBJ1-1
TGTGCCAGTAGTTACGTTCAATCTTTTAGCAATCAGCCCCAGCATTTT CASSYVQSFSNQPQHF - TRBV19 - TRBJ1-5
TGTGCCACCAGCAGAGGTGCGACCTCTGGAAACACCATATATTTT CATSRGATSGNTIYF - TRBV15 - TRBJ1-3
TGTGCCAGCAGTTCAGGATCGGGCAATCAGCCCCAGCATTTT CASSSGSGNQPQHF - TRBV27 - TRBJ1-5
TGTGCCAGCAGTTTATTGCCATACGGCAATCAGCCCCAGCATTTT CASSLLPYGNQPQHF - TRBV27 - TRBJ1-5
TGTGCCAGTAGTATTAATCAGGGCCGCGGGGAGCTGTTTTTT CASSINQGRGELFF few TRBV19 - TRBJ2-2
TGTGCCAGTGGAGCGGAGGGGAATCAGCCCCAGCATTTT CASGAEGNQPQHF - TRBV12-3/TRBV12-4 - TRBJ1-5
TGTGCCAGCAGGCCAGTAGGTGGATACGAGCAGTACTTC CASRPVGGYEQYF - TRBV12-3/TRBV12-4 - TRBJ2-7